This T cell receptor beta chain was documented in a study of shared clonotypes between healthy human individuals. Study findings and constraints: Non-shared clonotypes showed lower generation probabilities than clonotypes common to all four donors.

To note about this clone: No antigen is known for it.

Healthy and HIV-negative, the adult donors had no recent acute infections or vaccinations. Adult Caucasians living in Nashville, Tennessee made up all of the donors. 150 to 250 ng DNA, 25,000 to 35,000 T cell genomes, went into each sorted-subset replicate PCR. This table comes from immunoSEQ multiplex PCR, and its TCRdb copy is limited to in-frame clones, with some not included. Of millions of clones in the sample, roughly 92% were seen once. The CDR3 totals 13 residues. Germline assignment: CDR1 MDHEN and CDR2 SYDVKM. V lost 10 bases and J 7 bases, leaving 19 bases between the germline ends. This sequence joins TRBV28 and TRBJ1-2, with D maybe TRBD1 (6 bases). Specimen: naive CD4+ T cells sorted from blood. Subset noted: CD45RA+ positively selected. This receptor was taken from a young man in good health. The CDR3 DNA follows: TGTGCCACCTTCCAGGGGCTCGGAGTTGGCTACACCTTC. Translating gives CATFQGLGVGYTF.